The 26 T cell receptor beta chains reported below all come from one sample, sequenced in a study of cytomegalovirus exposure and HLA in healthy donors. In the PCR, 60 Vbeta and 13 Jbeta primers were used. Clones were read by immunoSEQ multiplex PCR, and TCRdb kept only the in-frame ones, dropping some. Of more than 140,000 clones listed, approximately 71% were seen once; the top ten hold around 3.4%. What was sequenced was PBMCs. Every receptor here comes from a man aged 35 to 55 in good health and CMV-seronegative.

CDR3 protein: CASSEMGAPCRYTF. As DNA, the CDR3 is TGTGCCAGCAGTGAAATGGGGGCCCCGTGCCGCTACACCTTC. J is TRBJ1-2 and V is TRBV6-1; D may be TRBD1 (6 bases). Germline CDR1 is MNHNS and CDR2 is SASEGT. V was pared by 2 bases and J by 9 bases, with 16 bases between. The CDR3 has 14 residues.

The genes are TRBV6-1 and TRBJ1-2, with D unclear. CDR1 MNHNS and CDR2 SASEGT come from the germline V gene. V lost 6 bases to trimming and J lost 4 bases, with 21 bases between them. The CDR3 totals 16 residues. CDR3 DNA: TGTGCCAGCAGCGAAAACGGGGTCAATCGCGCCTATGGCTACACCTTC. Amino acids: CASSENGVNRAYGYTF.

V is TRBV6-5 and J is TRBJ1-2; the D gene is possibly TRBD1 (6 bases). CDR1 is MNHEY, CDR2 SVGAGI, per germline. The CDR3 consists of 12 residues. Trimming took off 5 bases at V and 4 bases at J, with 8 bases between the two ends. CDR3 sequence reads: CASSPGVYGYTF. The CDR3 bases are TGTGCCAGCAGTCCAGGGGTCTATGGCTACACCTTC.

This clone was observed a few times. One end of the junction varies from germline; a read error may be responsible. This chain connects TRBV7-9 to TRBJ2-7; 8 positions match TRBD2. The CDR3 is made up of 16 amino acids. Germline-derived CDR1 and CDR2 are SEHNR and FQNEAQ (reference sequence). For the CDR3, the DNA is TGTTCCAGCAGCTTAGAGTTAGCGGGGCCCTCCTACGAGCAGTACTTC. As protein: CSSSLELAGPSYEQYF. The full variable domain, in which reference TRBV7-9 and TRBJ2-7 provide the parts outside the CDR3, is DTGVSQNPRHKITKRGQNVTFRCDPISEHNRLYWYRQTLGQGPEFLTYFQNEAQLEKSRLLSDRFSAERPKGSFSTLEIQRTEQGDSAMYLCSSSLELAGPSYEQYFGPGTRLTVT.

The CDR3 DNA sequence: TGTGCCAGCAGCTACGGACAGTTTGGGAACAAGAATCAGCCCCAGCATTTT. This encodes CASSYGQFGNKNQPQHF. The chain has TRBV28 and TRBJ1-5, with D possibly TRBD1 on 6 matching bases. The CDR3 loop spans 17 amino acids. From germline, CDR1 is MDHEN and CDR2 SYDVKM. The germline V and J ends were trimmed by 6 bases and 4 bases, with 22 bases remaining between them.

V and J are TRBV6-4 and TRBJ2-1; D may be TRBD1 (6 bases). The CDR3 extends over 14 amino acids. V was clipped by 5 bases and J by 3 bases, with 11 bases between them. Looked up from germline, CDR1 is MRHNA and CDR2 is SNTAGT. The CDR3 nucleotides read TGTGCCAGCAGTTCAGACAGGTTCTACAATGAGCAGTTCTTC. Its translation is CASSSDRFYNEQFF.

The chain carries TRBV5-1 and TRBJ1-2; TRBD1 aligns across 7 bases. The germline gives CDR1 SGHRS, CDR2 YFSETQ. V shed 4 bases and J 6 bases; nucleotides not matched to a gene: 15. The CDR3 spans 16 residues. CDR3 sequence reads: CASSDFPGQSPDGYTF. CDR3 in DNA: TGCGCCAGCAGCGACTTCCCGGGACAGAGCCCCGATGGCTACACCTTC.

For the CDR3, the DNA is TGTGCCATCAGTGAGTCTCCAGGGAAAGCCTATGGCTACACCTTC. Protein product: CAISESPGKAYGYTF. The V and J genes are TRBV10-3 and TRBJ1-2; perhaps TRBD1 as D (5 bases). The length of the CDR3 is 15 residues. V was cut by 0 bases and J by 4 bases, with 12 bases left in between. Germline CDR1 reads ENHRY; CDR2 reads SYGVKD.

This chain joins TRBV7-2 and TRBJ2-4; 9 nucleotides match TRBD2. Losses at the gene ends were 0 bases for V and 0 bases for J; bases not matched to a gene: 15. This CDR3 is 21 amino acids long. Germline loops: CDR1 SGHTA, CDR2 FQGNSA. The DNA for the CDR3 is TGTGCCAGCAGCTTAGCGAGGGGCGGCGGGGGGGCCCAGGAAGCCAAAAACATTCAGTACTTC. Translation gives CASSLARGGGGAQEAKNIQYF.

The genes are TRBV5-1 and TRBJ2-4; D may be TRBD1 (6 bases). The length of the CDR3 is 16 residues. Trimming took 4 bases from V and 6 from J, leaving 20 bases between them. Germline V CDR1 and CDR2: SGHRS, YFSETQ. CDR3 loop: CASSPHNNRALNIQYF. The CDR3 DNA reads as TGCGCCAGCAGCCCACACAACAACAGGGCCCTAAACATTCAGTACTTC.

This clone was counted many times. V and J are TRBV27 and TRBJ1-1, with 9 bases that match TRBD1. CDR3 length equals 13 residues. The germline gives CDR1 MNHEY, CDR2 SMNVEV (reference sequence). V was pared by 6 bases and J by 7 bases, with 6 bases of the junction left unmatched. The DNA for the CDR3 is TGTGCCAGCAGGGGACAGGGATTCGGTGAAGCTTTCTTT. The encoded protein is CASRGQGFGEAFF.

The chain uses TRBV5-6 and TRBJ1-5; tentatively, D is TRBD1 (6 bases). The CDR3 runs 15 residues. The V end was cut by 4 bases, the J end by 3 bases, with 14 bases between. The germline V gene encodes CDR1 SGHDT and CDR2 YYEEEE. CDR3 in amino acids: CASSPSGHNNQPQHF. The CDR3 bases are TGTGCCAGCAGCCCGTCGGGACACAACAATCAGCCCCAGCATTTT.

V and J are TRBV19 and TRBJ2-7; TRBD2 agrees at 9 bases. In germline, CDR1 is LNHDA, CDR2 SQIVND (reference sequence). The CDR3 is made up of 15 amino acids. V shed 5 bases, J shed 6 bases, and the junction held 11 bases outside the gene matches. The DNA for the CDR3 is TGTGCCAGTAGTGCGGGGGGGCGCGTTTTTAGCGAGCAGTACTTC. It specifies CASSAGGRVFSEQYF.

This clone was observed a handful of times. J is TRBJ2-1 and V is TRBV2; 9 positions match TRBD1. Germline lookup yields CDR1 SNHLY and CDR2 FYNNEI. V trimming: 6 bases; J trimming: 2 bases; junction bases outside the gene matches: 5. This CDR3 is 15 amino acids long. Written as DNA, the CDR3 is TGTGCCAGCAGAGATCGGACAGGGGCCTACAATGAGCAGTTCTTC. Its translation is CASRDRTGAYNEQFF.

The chain recombines TRBV6-5 with TRBJ1-2; D gene uncertain. Germline CDR1 MNHEY, CDR2 SVGAGI. This CDR3 spans 15 amino acids. V was clipped by 6 bases and J by 3 bases, with 17 bases between them. CDR3 sequence reads: CASRPGDGSYYGYTF. For the CDR3, the DNA is TGTGCCAGCAGACCAGGCGACGGAAGCTACTATGGCTACACCTTC.

The chain joins TRBV5-4 to TRBJ2-7, with 10 bases identical to TRBD2. V dropped 4 bases and J dropped 3; count of bases not matched to a gene: 7. The length of the CDR3 is 15 residues. Germline assignment: CDR1 SGHNT and CDR2 YYREEE (reference sequence). The CDR3 DNA follows: TGTGCCAGCAGCCTCAAAAAGCGGGGGGGCTACGAGCAGTACTTC. It specifies CASSLKKRGGYEQYF. Combining the CDR3 with reference TRBV5-4 and TRBJ2-7 gives the whole variable domain ETGVTQSPTHLIKTRGQQVTLRCSSQSGHNTVSWYQQALGQGPQFIFQYYREEENGRGNFPPRFSGLQFPNYSSELNVNALELDDSALYLCASSLKKRGGYEQYFGPGTRLTVT.

This clone has more than one count but fewer than ten. The genes are TRBV5-1 and TRBJ1-2, with a weak D call TRBD1 (6 bases). The CDR3 extends over 13 amino acids. Germline loops: CDR1 SGHRS, CDR2 YFSETQ. Trimming stripped 5 bases from V and 3 bases from J, with 11 bases between. CDR3 sequence (DNA): TGCGCCAGCAGACCAGGGGATCACTATGGCTACACCTTC. It specifies CASRPGDHYGYTF.

The chain uses TRBV4-3 and TRBJ1-2, with 8 bases identical to TRBD1. Looked up from germline, CDR1 is LGHNA and CDR2 is YSLEER. The CDR3 covers 15 residues. The trim removed 0 bases at V and 2 bases at J, leaving 2 bases unmatched. The CDR3 reads CASSQDRGRNYGYTF. The CDR3 region has the DNA TGCGCCAGCAGCCAAGACAGGGGGCGAAACTATGGCTACACCTTC.

The chain has TRBV6-5 and TRBJ1-2; maybe TRBD1 (5 bases). Trimming cost V 0 bases and J 4 bases, with 12 bases left between them. This CDR3 is built from 15 residues. Per germline, CDR1 MNHEY and CDR2 SVGAGI. CDR3: CASSYSRAGTYGYTF. Written as DNA, the CDR3 is TGTGCCAGCAGTTACTCGCGGGCGGGGACCTATGGCTACACCTTC.

The J gene is TRBJ1-3, the V gene TRBV5-5; D gene unclear. The CDR3 runs to 15 residues. Germline CDR1 SGHKS, CDR2 YYEKEE (reference sequence). The V and J ends lost 4 bases and 1 base respectively, with 12 bases between them. The CDR3, as DNA: TGTGCCAGCAGCGGCAGGATAATTTCTGGAAACACCATATATTTT. Its translation: CASSGRIISGNTIYF. The full variable domain, rest sourced from reference TRBV5-5 and TRBJ1-3, is DAGVTQSPTHLIKTRGQQVTLRCSPISGHKSVSWYQQVLGQGPQFIFQYYEKEERGRGNFPDRFSARQFPNYSSELNVNALLLGDSALYLCASSGRIISGNTIYFGEGSWLTVV.

This chain connects TRBV6-1 to TRBJ2-1; D may be TRBD1 (5 bases). CDR1 and CDR2 from the germline V gene are MNHNS and SASEGT. This CDR3 region has 14 residues. The V end was cut by 4 bases, the J end by 7 bases, with 14 bases between. The CDR3: CASSVAGLLNEQFF. The CDR3 DNA sequence: TGTGCCAGCAGTGTGGCAGGGTTATTAAATGAGCAGTTCTTC.

The chain combines TRBV11-2 with TRBJ1-4, with D hard to call. The ends were cut back, 1 base at V and 4 bases at J, with 13 bases in the middle. CDR3 size: 16 residues. Germline-derived CDR1 and CDR2 are SGHAT and FQNNGV. The CDR3 sequence is CASSLGVSNFNEKLFF. The CDR3 DNA reads as TGTGCCAGCAGCTTAGGTGTTTCGAACTTTAATGAAAAACTGTTTTTT.

V gene TRBV28 combines with J gene TRBJ1-6; 7 positions match TRBD1. CDR1 MDHEN and CDR2 SYDVKM come from the germline V gene. The CDR3 loop spans 15 amino acids. V was clipped by 6 bases and J by 4 bases; unmatched bases: 6. This chain's CDR3 is CASRRSGQYNSPLHF. CDR3 coding DNA: TGTGCCAGCAGGCGGTCGGGACAGTATAATTCACCCCTCCACTTT.

V is TRBV19 and J is TRBJ1-2; no clear D gene. The germline V and J ends were trimmed by 7 bases and 4 bases, with 16 bases remaining between them. From germline, CDR1 is LNHDA and CDR2 SQIVND (reference sequence). The CDR3 length is 14 residues. CDR3 region: CASINLPNSYGYTF. The DNA of the CDR3 is TGTGCCAGTATTAACCTACCGAATTCCTATGGCTACACCTTC.

This clone was observed once. V and J are TRBV28 and TRBJ1-2, with D unclear. V was cut by 3 bases and J by 2 bases, with 10 bases left in between. The germline V gene has CDR1 MDHEN and CDR2 SYDVKM. This CDR3 contains 14 residues. The CDR3 is CASSLAGINYGYTF. The CDR3 DNA sequence: TGTGCCAGCAGTTTGGCGGGGATCAACTATGGCTACACCTTC.

The gene calls are TRBV7-9 and TRBJ2-2; 7 positions match TRBD1. The CDR3 sequence is 15 residues long. Germline V gene lookup returns CDR1 SEHNR and CDR2 FQNEAQ (reference sequence). The V segment lost 2 bases and the J segment 4 bases; nucleotides outside the gene matches: 4. CDR3: CASSLQTGFTGELFF. DNA for the CDR3: TGTGCCAGCAGCTTACAGACAGGGTTCACCGGGGAGCTGTTTTTT. Supplemented by reference TRBV7-9 and TRBJ2-2, the full variable domain reads DTGVSQNPRHKITKRGQNVTFRCDPISEHNRLYWYRQTLGQGPEFLTYFQNEAQLEKSRLLSDRFSAERPKGSFSTLEIQRTEQGDSAMYLCASSLQTGFTGELFFGEGSRLTVL.